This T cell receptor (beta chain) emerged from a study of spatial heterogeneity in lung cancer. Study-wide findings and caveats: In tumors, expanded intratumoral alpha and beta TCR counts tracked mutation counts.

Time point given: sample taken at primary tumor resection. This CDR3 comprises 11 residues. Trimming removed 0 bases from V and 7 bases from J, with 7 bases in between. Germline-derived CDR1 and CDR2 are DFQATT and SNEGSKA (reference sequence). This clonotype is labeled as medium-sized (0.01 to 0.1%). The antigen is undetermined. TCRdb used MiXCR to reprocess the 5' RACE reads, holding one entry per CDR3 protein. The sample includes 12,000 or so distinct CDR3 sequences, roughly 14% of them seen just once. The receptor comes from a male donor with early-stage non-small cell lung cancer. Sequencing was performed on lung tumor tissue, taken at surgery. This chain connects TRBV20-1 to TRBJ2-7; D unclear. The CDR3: CSARDFGEQYF. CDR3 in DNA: TGCAGTGCTAGAGATTTCGGGGAGCAGTACTTC.